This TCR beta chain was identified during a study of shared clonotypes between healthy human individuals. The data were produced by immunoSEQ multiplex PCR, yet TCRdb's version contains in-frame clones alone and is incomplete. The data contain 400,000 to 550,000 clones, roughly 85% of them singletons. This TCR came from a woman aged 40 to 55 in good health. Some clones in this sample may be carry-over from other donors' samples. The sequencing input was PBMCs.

Here the CDR3 reads CASSSFQDTQYF. The CDR3 DNA sequence: TGTGCCAGCAGTTCATTTCAAGATACGCAGTATTTT. The chain uses TRBV28 and TRBJ2-3; D gene ambiguous. With 4 bases removed from V and 5 bases from J, the gap between germline ends came to 7 bases. This CDR3 is built from 12 residues. Germline CDR1 reads MDHEN; CDR2 reads SYDVKM.